This T cell receptor beta chain was profiled in a study of T cell responses to AZD1222 COVID-19 vaccine. Turning to the study itself: Second-dose timings of about 4 or about 12 weeks were pooled. Study-wide results and limits: Donors skewed white British and female; clonal diversity was possibly underestimated. An increase in Spike-specific TCR breadth and depth was observed after two AZD1222 doses.

About this clone itself: The antigen is unknown.

This CDR3 has 15 residues. CDR1 and CDR2 from the germline V gene are MDHEN and SYDVKM. V was pared by 6 bases and J by 5 bases, with 17 bases between. The repertoire was sequenced with immunoSEQ multiplex PCR; TCRdb's copy has only in-frame clones and lacks some. The data contain roughly 150,000 clones, about nine tenths of them singletons. The TCR sequence derives from an adult in good health. V and J are TRBV28 and TRBJ2-1; D possibly corresponds to TRBD2 (5 bases). The sequenced sample was peripheral blood, obtained on day 0 of AZD1222 vaccination. The CDR3 reads CASRLGGNLDNEQFF. CDR3 DNA: TGTGCCAGCAGGCTTGGAGGCAATCTGGACAATGAGCAGTTCTTC.